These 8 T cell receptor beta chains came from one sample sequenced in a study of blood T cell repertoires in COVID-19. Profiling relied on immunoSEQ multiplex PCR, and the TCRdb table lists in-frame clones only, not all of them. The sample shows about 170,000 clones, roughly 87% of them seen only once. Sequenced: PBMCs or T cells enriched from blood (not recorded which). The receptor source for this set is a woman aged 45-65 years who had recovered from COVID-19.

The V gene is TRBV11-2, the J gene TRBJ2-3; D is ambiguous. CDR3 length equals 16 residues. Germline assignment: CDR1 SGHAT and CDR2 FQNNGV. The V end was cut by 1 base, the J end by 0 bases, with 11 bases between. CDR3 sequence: CASSLVVAESTDTQYF. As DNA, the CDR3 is TGTGCCAGCAGCTTAGTGGTTGCAGAAAGCACAGATACGCAGTATTTT.

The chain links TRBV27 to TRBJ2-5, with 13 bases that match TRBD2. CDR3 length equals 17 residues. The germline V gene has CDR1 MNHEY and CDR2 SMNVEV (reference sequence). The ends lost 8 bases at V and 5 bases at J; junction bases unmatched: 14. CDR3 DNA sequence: TGTGCCAGCTCTGCCCGGGCGACTAGCGGGAGGAGGGAGACCCAGTACTTC. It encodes CASSARATSGRRETQYF.

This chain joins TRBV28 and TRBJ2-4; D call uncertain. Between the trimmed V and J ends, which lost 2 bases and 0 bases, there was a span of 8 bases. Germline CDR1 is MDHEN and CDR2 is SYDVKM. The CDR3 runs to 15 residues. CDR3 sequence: CASSLPNIAKNIQYF. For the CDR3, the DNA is TGTGCCAGCAGTTTACCCAACATAGCCAAAAACATTCAGTACTTC.

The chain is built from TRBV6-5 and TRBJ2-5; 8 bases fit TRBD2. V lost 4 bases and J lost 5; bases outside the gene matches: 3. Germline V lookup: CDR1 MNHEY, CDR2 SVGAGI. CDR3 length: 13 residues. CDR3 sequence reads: CASSSRGGETQYF. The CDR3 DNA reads TGTGCCAGCAGTTCCCGCGGGGGGGAGACCCAGTACTTC.

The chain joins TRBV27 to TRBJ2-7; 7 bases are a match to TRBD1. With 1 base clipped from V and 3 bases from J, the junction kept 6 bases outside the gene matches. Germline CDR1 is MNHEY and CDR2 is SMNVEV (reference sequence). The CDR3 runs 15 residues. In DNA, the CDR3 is TGTGCCAGCAGTTTATTTCGTCCAGGGGGCTACGAGCAGTACTTC. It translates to CASSLFRPGGYEQYF.

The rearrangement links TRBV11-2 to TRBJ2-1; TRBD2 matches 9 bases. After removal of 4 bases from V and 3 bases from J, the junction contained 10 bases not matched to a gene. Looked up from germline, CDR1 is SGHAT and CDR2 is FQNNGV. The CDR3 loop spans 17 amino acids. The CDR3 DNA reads TGTGCCAGCAGCTCGCAAGAGCGACTAGCGGTCTACAATGAGCAGTTCTTC. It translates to CASSSQERLAVYNEQFF. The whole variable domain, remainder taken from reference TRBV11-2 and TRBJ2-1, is EAGVAQSPRYKIIEKRQSVAFWCNPISGHATLYWYQQILGQGPKLLIQFQNNGVVDDSQLPKDRFSAERLKGVDSTLKIQPAKLEDSAVYLCASSSQERLAVYNEQFFGPGTRLTVL.

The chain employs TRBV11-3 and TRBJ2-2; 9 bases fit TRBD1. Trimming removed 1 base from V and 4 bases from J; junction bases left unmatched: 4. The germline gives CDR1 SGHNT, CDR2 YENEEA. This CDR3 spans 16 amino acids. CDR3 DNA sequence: TGTGCCAGCAGCTTAGGTGGGACAGGGTTCACCGGGGAGCTGTTTTTT. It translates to CASSLGGTGFTGELFF.

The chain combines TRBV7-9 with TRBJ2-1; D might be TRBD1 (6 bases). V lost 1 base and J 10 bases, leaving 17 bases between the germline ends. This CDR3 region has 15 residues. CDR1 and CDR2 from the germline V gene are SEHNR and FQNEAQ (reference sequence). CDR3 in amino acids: CASSLDGQLRSEQFF. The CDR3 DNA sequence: TGTGCCAGCAGCTTAGACGGACAGTTACGTAGCGAGCAGTTCTTC.